These 29 T cell receptor beta chains were sequenced from one sample in a study of shared clonotypes between healthy human individuals. Sequencing used immunoSEQ multiplex PCR; TCRdb keeps in-frame clones, though not all of them. The sample yields about 2.1 million clones, more than 85% seen once. Naive CD8 cells, CD45RO-negative and positively selected for CCR7, excluded terminally differentiated effector memory CD45RA+ cells. Material for sequencing was naive CD8+ T cells from PBMCs. The receptors shown here come from a man aged 18 to 30 in good health. Some clones in this sample may be carry-over from other donors' samples.

The V gene is TRBV7-2, the J gene TRBJ2-2; 12 positions match TRBD1. This CDR3 is 16 amino acids long. V was pared by 5 bases and J by 6 bases, with 7 bases of the junction left unmatched. Germline V gene lookup returns CDR1 SGHTA and CDR2 FQGNSA. CDR3 in amino acids: CASSPGGQGAAGELFF. DNA for the CDR3: TGTGCCAGCAGCCCAGGGGGACAGGGGGCGGCCGGGGAGCTGTTTTTT.

The chain carries TRBV30 and TRBJ2-6, with 8 positions matching TRBD2. Germline values: CDR1 GTSNPN, CDR2 SVGIG (reference sequence). This CDR3 has 15 residues. V lost 3 bases to trimming and J lost 2 bases; unmatched junction nucleotides: 3. The CDR3 DNA reads as TGTGCCTGGAGAGAGCGGGAGACTGGGGCCAACGTCCTGACTTTC. It specifies CAWRERETGANVLTF.

Regarding this clone: The junction departs from germline at one end; a sequencing error may be responsible. The chain recombines TRBV27 with TRBJ2-7, with a possible D match to TRBD2 (6 bases). The CDR3 is made up of 15 amino acids. Germline V CDR1 and CDR2: MNHEY, SMNVEV (reference sequence). CDR3: CASSLSGLFSHEQYF. CDR3 DNA: TGTGCCAGCAGTTTATCGGGACTCTTCTCCCACGAGCAGTACTTC.

The V and J genes are TRBV30 and TRBJ1-2; perhaps TRBD1 as D (6 bases). CDR3 length: 14 residues. V gave up 2 bases and J gave up 4 bases, with 14 bases separating them. CDR1 GTSNPN and CDR2 SVGIG come from the germline V gene (reference sequence). The CDR3 DNA follows: TGTGCCTGGAGTCCTCGGGGGCCCCCCTATGGCTACACCTTC. It yields the protein CAWSPRGPPYGYTF. The variable domain in full, with the rest retrieved from reference TRBV30 and TRBJ1-2, is SQTIHQWPATLVQPVGSPLSLECTVEGTSNPNLYWYRQAAGRGLQLLFYSVGIGQISSEVPQNLSASRPQDRQFILSSKKLLLSDSGFYLCAWSPRGPPYGYTFGSGTRLTVV.

The chain couples TRBV10-2 to TRBJ2-5, with TRBD2 matching over 15 bases. Germline CDR1 WSHSY, CDR2 SAAADI. V dropped 6 bases and J dropped 5; count of bases not matched to a gene: 1. The CDR3 extends over 14 amino acids. In DNA form, the CDR3 reads TGCGCCAGCAGCGGGACTAGCGGGAGGGAGACCCAGTACTTC. Translation: CASSGTSGRETQYF.

This chain connects TRBV18 to TRBJ2-7, with TRBD1 matching 10 bases. Germline-derived CDR1 and CDR2 are KGHSH and LQKENI. V was clipped by 8 bases and J by 4 bases; unmatched bases: 5. This CDR3 region has 13 residues. The CDR3 loop is CASRRDRGYEQYF. The CDR3 nucleotides read TGTGCCAGCCGGAGGGACAGGGGATACGAGCAGTACTTC.

This rearrangement joins TRBV28 to TRBJ1-4; possible D gene TRBD1, 6 bases. V was shortened by 2 bases and J by 8 bases, with 9 bases between the two germline ends. The CDR3 length is 13 residues. CDR1 and CDR2 from the germline V gene are MDHEN and SYDVKM. The CDR3 region is CASSLVRGEKLFF. In DNA form, the CDR3 reads TGTGCCAGCAGTTTAGTGAGGGGGGAAAAACTGTTTTTT.

The chain joins TRBV11-2 to TRBJ2-5; the match to TRBD2 covers 16 bases. The CDR3 runs 19 residues. From germline, CDR1 is SGHAT and CDR2 FQNNGV. The V segment lost 4 bases and the J segment 5 bases; nucleotides outside the gene matches: 13. CDR3 residues: CASSYPGLAGGYRRETQYF. The CDR3 nucleotides read TGTGCCAGCAGCTACCCGGGACTAGCGGGAGGGTACCGCCGGGAGACCCAGTACTTC.

This chain links TRBV9 with TRBJ2-1; TRBD1 aligns across 7 bases. The J segment lost 7 bases and the V segment lost 0 bases, leaving 7 bases of the junction unmatched. The germline CDR1 and CDR2 sequences are SGDLS and YYNGEE. The CDR3 totals 15 residues. For the CDR3, the DNA is TGTGCCAGCAGCGTAGGACAGGGTTTTTTGAATGAGCAGTTCTTC. It yields the protein CASSVGQGFLNEQFF.

This clone occurred once. The V call is TRBV4-1, the J call TRBJ2-1; 7 positions agree with TRBD2. CDR1 and CDR2 from the germline V gene are MGHRA and YSYEKL. J lost 4 bases, V lost 0 bases, and 9 bases had no gene match. The CDR3 is 17 residues long. CDR3 residues: CASSQDPGLGRYNEQFF. In DNA form, the CDR3 reads TGCGCCAGCAGCCAAGACCCTGGACTAGGACGGTACAATGAGCAGTTCTTC.

A word on this clone: A read error is possible here, since a much larger clone lies one base away. The sample carries other DNA sequences with the same CDR3. This chain links TRBV11-2 with TRBJ1-1; no reliable D call. Germline loops: CDR1 SGHAT, CDR2 FQNNGV. CDR3 length: 11 residues. With 4 bases removed from V and 4 bases from J, the gap between germline ends came to 4 bases. The CDR3 loop reads CASSWGTEAFF. Written as DNA, the CDR3 is TGTGCCAGCAGCTGGGGCACTGAAGCTTTCTTT.

The V call is TRBV27, the J call TRBJ2-7; possibly TRBD1 for D (5 bases). V gave up 1 base and J gave up 0 bases, with 7 bases separating them. The germline V gene encodes CDR1 MNHEY and CDR2 SMNVEV (reference sequence). This CDR3 region has 14 residues. CDR3 amino acids: CASSLWGDSYEQYF. In DNA, the CDR3 is TGTGCCAGCAGTTTATGGGGCGACTCCTACGAGCAGTACTTC.

This chain uses TRBV27 with TRBJ2-7; D possibly corresponds to TRBD2 (6 bases). This CDR3 spans 16 amino acids. CDR1 MNHEY and CDR2 SMNVEV come from the germline V gene (reference sequence). Trimming removed 0 bases from V and 0 bases from J, with 12 bases in between. The CDR3 DNA follows: TGTGCCAGCAGTTTATCGAAGCGGGTACTCTCCTACGAGCAGTACTTC. Amino acid sequence: CASSLSKRVLSYEQYF.

This chain uses TRBV9 with TRBJ1-1, with D maybe TRBD1 (5 bases). Germline CDR1 is SGDLS and CDR2 is YYNGEE. Trimming removed 3 bases from V and 1 base from J, with 13 bases in between. The CDR3 runs to 15 residues. In nucleotides, the CDR3 is TGTGCCAGCAGCGGAATAGGGGTCGAGAACACTGAAGCTTTCTTT. It specifies CASSGIGVENTEAFF. Full variable domain (missing parts from reference TRBV9 and TRBJ1-1): DSGVTQTPKHLITATGQRVTLRCSPRSGDLSVYWYQQSLDQGLQFLIQYYNGEERAKGNILERFSAQQFPDLHSELNLSSLELGDSALYFCASSGIGVENTEAFFGQGTRLTVV.

The chain links TRBV15 to TRBJ1-3, with unresolved D. Trimming removed 5 bases at V and 1 base at J, with 9 bases between. The CDR3 has 14 residues. The germline gives CDR1 LNHNV, CDR2 YYDKDF (reference sequence). The CDR3 sequence is CATSGGESGNTIYF. The CDR3 DNA reads TGTGCCACCAGCGGCGGGGAATCTGGAAACACCATATATTTT.

CDR3 amino acids: CASSDLTGVTAYEQYF. CDR3 nucleotide sequence: TGTGCCAGCAGTGACCTGACAGGAGTGACTGCCTACGAGCAGTACTTC. The chain recombines TRBV2 with TRBJ2-7, with a weak D call TRBD1 (6 bases). This CDR3 has 16 amino acids. With 3 bases removed from V and 2 bases from J, the gap between germline ends came to 17 bases. Germline-derived CDR1 and CDR2 are SNHLY and FYNNEI.

The V gene is TRBV19, the J gene TRBJ2-5; the match to TRBD1 covers 11 bases. V was pared by 3 bases and J by 4 bases, with 19 bases of the junction left unmatched. The CDR3 has 20 amino acids. CDR1 and CDR2 from the germline V gene are LNHDA and SQIVND (reference sequence). The CDR3 region has the DNA TGTGCCAGTAGTATCGGCGCCAGGTGGGGACAGGGGGTCCGTTTAGAGACCCAGTACTTC. Its protein product is CASSIGARWGQGVRLETQYF.

This clone came up a few times. DNA of the CDR3: TGTGCCAGCAGCTTAGGGGGACCGGCTTTCTTT. Translating gives CASSLGGPAFF. The chain is built from TRBV7-9 and TRBJ1-1, with D perhaps TRBD1 (5 bases). Germline V CDR1 and CDR2: SEHNR, FQNEAQ (reference sequence). V dropped 1 base and J dropped 11 bases, with 8 bases sitting between them. This CDR3 has 11 residues.

V gene TRBV7-8 combines with J gene TRBJ1-1, with D hard to call. The V end lost 6 bases, the J end lost 5 bases, and 13 bases lay between the germline ends. The CDR3 runs to 13 residues. Germline CDR1 reads SGHVS; CDR2 reads FQNEAQ. This CDR3 reads CASRGMSGTEAFF. The CDR3 coding sequence is TGTGCCAGCAGGGGAATGTCGGGTACTGAAGCTTTCTTT. The full variable domain, completed using reference TRBV7-8 and TRBJ1-1, is GAGVSQSPRYKVAKRGQDVALRCDPISGHVSLFWYQQALGQGPEFLTYFQNEAQLDKSGLPSDRFFAERPEGSVSTLKIQRTQQEDSAVYLCASRGMSGTEAFFGQGTRLTVV.

This chain connects TRBV30 to TRBJ2-7; no reliable D call. This CDR3 contains 15 residues. Looked up from germline, CDR1 is GTSNPN and CDR2 is SVGIG (reference sequence). V was clipped by 3 bases and J by 4 bases, with 19 bases between them. The CDR3, as DNA: TGTGCCTGGAGCCCTGGTCTCCCGGCGCCTTACGAGCAGTACTTC. This gives the protein CAWSPGLPAPYEQYF.

This clone was seen just once. This sequence joins TRBV6-5 and TRBJ2-3, with 7 nucleotides matching TRBD2. The CDR3 consists of 14 residues. Germline trimming cut 5 bases from V and 2 bases from J; bases unmatched to any gene: 4. The germline V gene has CDR1 MNHEY and CDR2 SVGAGI. This CDR3 reads CASSESGATDTQYF. DNA of the CDR3: TGTGCCAGCAGTGAAAGCGGGGCCACAGATACGCAGTATTTT.

This clone has a single count. The final CDR3 position lacks the conserved phenylalanine or tryptophan, pointing to a likely read error. The V and J genes are TRBV2 and TRBJ1-2; the D is unclear. Germline CDR1 reads SNHLY; CDR2 reads FYNNEI. This CDR3 has 14 amino acids. Trimming stripped 2 bases from V and 6 bases from J, with 13 bases between. CDR3 sequence (DNA): TGTGCCAGCAGTGAATACAAGGGTAGGGATGGCTACACCCTC. This gives the protein CASSEYKGRDGYTL.

As to this clone: Other DNA sequences from this sample encode an identical CDR3 as well. The chain is built from TRBV19 and TRBJ1-1; unclear D gene. The CDR3 has 13 residues. Per germline, CDR1 LNHDA and CDR2 SQIVND (reference sequence). The ends were cut back, 5 bases at V and 1 base at J, with 8 bases in the middle. CDR3 DNA: TGTGCCAGTAGTCCTACAGCGAACACTGAAGCTTTCTTT. It encodes CASSPTANTEAFF. The full variable domain, its missing parts supplied by reference TRBV19 and TRBJ1-1, is DGGITQSPKYLFRKEGQNVTLSCEQNLNHDAMYWYRQDPGQGLRLIYYSQIVNDFQKGDIAEGYSVSREKKESFPLTVTSAQKNPTAFYLCASSPTANTEAFFGQGTRLTVV.

As regards this clone: Within the sample, other DNA sequences also encode this same CDR3. This rearrangement joins TRBV9 to TRBJ2-1, with no clear D. V lost 3 bases and J 0 bases, leaving 7 bases between the germline ends. Germline CDR1 SGDLS, CDR2 YYNGEE. The CDR3 spans 14 residues. The CDR3 protein is CASSDTSSYNEQFF. The DNA of the CDR3 is TGTGCCAGCAGCGACACGAGCTCCTACAATGAGCAGTTCTTC. Variable domain in full (rest from reference TRBV9 and TRBJ2-1): DSGVTQTPKHLITATGQRVTLRCSPRSGDLSVYWYQQSLDQGLQFLIQYYNGEERAKGNILERFSAQQFPDLHSELNLSSLELGDSALYFCASSDTSSYNEQFFGPGTRLTVL.

The V and J genes are TRBV27 and TRBJ2-7; 7 positions agree with TRBD1. This CDR3 has 14 residues. CDR1 is MNHEY and CDR2 is SMNVEV in the germline V gene (reference sequence). V gave up 6 bases and J gave up 6 bases; unmatched junction bases: 11. Here the CDR3 DNA reads TGTGCCAGCAGGGTCCGGGACAGTTATGGCGAGCAGTACTTC. Protein: CASRVRDSYGEQYF.

This clone was observed a few times. This chain links TRBV11-2 with TRBJ2-5; D remains ambiguous. This CDR3 region has 16 residues. CDR1 is SGHAT and CDR2 is FQNNGV in the germline V gene. V dropped 7 bases and J dropped 7 bases, with 25 bases sitting between them. CDR3 nucleotide sequence: TGTGCCAGCACTCCCGTATACGGAGAGCCAAAGGGGACCCAGTACTTC. Its protein product is CASTPVYGEPKGTQYF.

V is TRBV15 and J is TRBJ2-1, with D maybe TRBD2 (6 bases). The CDR3 length is 15 residues. Germline CDR1 is LNHNV and CDR2 is YYDKDF (reference sequence). Trimming stripped 1 base from V and 4 bases from J, with 11 bases between. This chain's CDR3 is CATSRGSGRYNEQFF. The CDR3 DNA reads as TGTGCCACCAGCAGAGGAAGCGGGCGTTACAATGAGCAGTTCTTC.

The CDR3 protein is CASSEKGRLINTEAFF. As DNA, the CDR3 is TGTGCCAGCAGCGAAAAGGGACGGCTTATCAACACTGAAGCTTTCTTT. The chain is built from TRBV21-1 and TRBJ1-1. TRBV21-1 is a listed pseudogene. The CDR3 runs to 16 residues.

This clone came up once. V and J are TRBV6-1 and TRBJ1-5; D is undetermined. Germline V gives CDR1 MNHNS, CDR2 SASEGT. V was pared by 4 bases and J by 0 bases, with 13 bases between. This CDR3 has 16 residues. CDR3 coding DNA: TGTGCCAGCAGTGTTTGGGGAGCGGATAGCAATCAGCCCCAGCATTTT. Protein: CASSVWGADSNQPQHF.